Sequencing of this T cell receptor beta chain was carried out in a study of beta chain features in type 1 diabetes. Turning to the study itself: Similarity in age, gender and cell yields was seen between patients and healthy donors. Sorted cells numbering roughly 100,000,000 were examined across all samples. General study results and limits: It was not settled here whether HLA type affects TCRB rearrangement. All four CD4+ subsets from Type 1 diabetes patients carried moderately but significantly shorter TCRB CDR3s.

V lost 7 bases, J lost 7 bases, and 7 bases stayed unmatched. The CDR3 contains 15 residues. The germline V gene has CDR1 LGHNA and CDR2 YNFKEQ. The table lists this clone with a few counts. Antigen specificity is unknown. Expressed TCRB transcripts got sequenced, as all isolated RNA was reverse transcribed. Libraries were prepared by immunoSEQ multiplex PCR; TCRdb keeps only in-frame clonotypes and omits some of them. The sample consists of about 930,000 clones, 15% to 20% of them appearing once. The rearrangement uses TRBV4-2 and TRBJ1-6, with 10 bases that match TRBD1. The TCR sequence derives from a young woman in good health. Sequences were obtained from naive CD4+ T cells from blood. CDR3 sequence reads: CASMQGGQGNSPLHF. The CDR3 DNA sequence: TGTGCCAGCATGCAGGGGGGACAGGGGAATTCACCCCTCCACTTT.